Below are 18 T cell receptor beta chains sequenced from a single sample in a study of shared clonotypes between healthy human individuals. Profiled with immunoSEQ multiplex PCR; TCRdb holds only in-frame clones, not every one. The sample lists over a million clones, about 84% occurring once. Sequencing was performed on memory CD4+ T cells from PBMCs. The subset here: CD45RA-negative fraction. The receptors derive from a man between 18 and 35 years old in good health. Some clones in this sample may be carry-over from other donors' samples.

The J gene is TRBJ2-7, the V gene TRBV9, with D maybe TRBD2 (6 bases). V was pared by 2 bases and J by 7 bases, with 13 bases between. The germline CDR1 and CDR2 sequences are SGDLS and YYNGEE. CDR3 length: 13 amino acids. The CDR3 loop is CASSVRLDGEQYF. CDR3 DNA sequence: TGTGCCAGCAGCGTGAGACTAGATGGGGAGCAGTACTTC. Full variable domain (outside the CDR3, taken from reference TRBV9 and TRBJ2-7): DSGVTQTPKHLITATGQRVTLRCSPRSGDLSVYWYQQSLDQGLQFLIQYYNGEERAKGNILERFSAQQFPDLHSELNLSSLELGDSALYFCASSVRLDGEQYFGPGTRLTVT.

The chain carries TRBV5-1 and TRBJ2-5, with 7 bases lining up with TRBD1. Germline CDR1 reads SGHRS; CDR2 reads YFSETQ. Trimming at V came to 5 bases and at J to 4 bases, leaving 8 bases not matched to a gene. This CDR3 has 14 amino acids. CDR3 DNA sequence: TGCGCCAGCAGTCCCCAGGGGGAACCAGAGACCCAGTACTTC. It codes for CASSPQGEPETQYF. Based on the CDR3 plus reference TRBV5-1 and TRBJ2-5, the full variable domain is KAGVTQTPRYLIKTRGQQVTLSCSPISGHRSVSWYQQTPGQGLQFLFEYFSETQRNKGNFPGRFSGRQFSNSRSEMNVSTLELGDSALYLCASSPQGEPETQYFGPGTRLLVL.

The rearrangement links TRBV7-3 to TRBJ2-7; unclear D gene. Germline V gene data show CDR1 as SGHTA and CDR2 as FQGTGA. This CDR3 has 13 amino acids. Trimming took 2 bases from V and 0 from J, leaving 5 bases between them. CDR3 nucleotide sequence: TGTGCCAGCAGCTTATCTCCCTCCTACGAGCAGTACTTC. Protein product: CASSLSPSYEQYF.

The CDR3 sequence is CASSPRLAGNEQFF. CDR3 sequence (DNA): TGTGCCAGCAGCCCCAGGCTGGCCGGGAATGAGCAGTTCTTC. The chain couples TRBV9 to TRBJ2-1; D gene unclear. Germline CDR1 SGDLS, CDR2 YYNGEE. Between the trimmed V and J ends, which lost 4 bases and 7 bases, there was a span of 15 bases. CDR3 length equals 14 residues.

The J gene is TRBJ2-2, the V gene TRBV5-1; the match to TRBD2 covers 8 bases. Trimming at V came to 1 base and at J to 5 bases, leaving 7 bases not matched to a gene. The CDR3 contains 16 residues. Germline CDR1 is SGHRS and CDR2 is YFSETQ. As DNA, the CDR3 is TGCGCCAGCAGCTTGTCCCCGGGAGGGCAGACCGGGGAGCTGTTTTTT. Amino acid sequence: CASSLSPGGQTGELFF.

This chain links TRBV7-7 with TRBJ2-5, with D possibly matching TRBD2 (5 bases). The CDR3 contains 15 residues. V was cut by 5 bases and J by 4 bases, with 17 bases left in between. Germline CDR1 and CDR2: SSHAT and FNYEAQ (reference sequence). CDR3 nucleotide sequence: TGTGCCAGCAGCCAAGGGTTCGGGGTTCGAGAGACCCAGTACTTC. It encodes CASSQGFGVRETQYF.

The rearrangement links TRBV28 to TRBJ1-4, with a weak D call TRBD1 (5 bases). Germline CDR1 reads MDHEN; CDR2 reads SYDVKM. Trimming took 6 bases from V and 2 from J, leaving 13 bases between them. The CDR3 has 15 residues. The CDR3 DNA reads as TGTGCCAGCAGCGAAAAAGGGGCGACTAATGAAAAACTGTTTTTT. Its protein product is CASSEKGATNEKLFF.

This chain connects TRBV6-6 to TRBJ1-4; tentatively, D is TRBD1 (6 bases). Germline V gene lookup returns CDR1 MNHNY and CDR2 SVGAGI (reference sequence). This CDR3 is built from 15 residues. V lost 5 bases and J 8 bases, leaving 18 bases between the germline ends. The CDR3, as DNA: TGTGCCAGCAGTCTACAGGGCAGAGAGGGGGAAAAACTGTTTTTT. Residues: CASSLQGREGEKLFF.

The chain couples TRBV7-2 to TRBJ2-7; a possible D gene is TRBD2 (6 bases). Germline-derived CDR1 and CDR2 are SGHTA and FQGNSA. The CDR3 spans 13 residues. V was clipped by 5 bases and J by 9 bases, with 17 bases between them. The CDR3 spells CASSPDRGRRQYF. CDR3 nucleotide sequence: TGTGCCAGCAGCCCAGATCGGGGGAGAAGGCAGTACTTC.

This clone was counted a few times. The chain has TRBV28 and TRBJ1-2; D is ambiguous. Germline V CDR1 and CDR2: MDHEN, SYDVKM. With 1 base removed from V and 5 bases from J, the gap between germline ends came to 8 bases. This CDR3 is built from 13 residues. The CDR3 nucleotides read TGTGCCAGCAGTTTATCGCGCGTTTATGGCTACACCTTC. Translating it yields CASSLSRVYGYTF.

The V gene is TRBV5-8, the J gene TRBJ1-1; possibly TRBD1 for D (5 bases). V was pared by 6 bases and J by 1 base, with 13 bases between. CDR1 is SGHTS and CDR2 is YDEGEE in the germline V gene. This CDR3 has 14 residues. CDR3 sequence reads: CASTLGGRNTEAFF. The DNA for the CDR3 is TGTGCCAGCACCCTGGGGGGAAGGAACACTGAAGCTTTCTTT.

With respect to this clone: Other nucleotide sequences in the sample specify the same CDR3. J is TRBJ2-5 and V is TRBV4-2; tentatively, D is TRBD1 or TRBD2 (5 bases each). The CDR3 totals 15 residues. V lost 4 bases, J lost 1 base, and 13 bases lay in between. Germline V lookup: CDR1 LGHNA, CDR2 YNFKEQ. This chain's CDR3 is CASSRGLGPQETQYF. In nucleotides, the CDR3 is TGTGCCAGCAGCCGGGGCTTGGGACCCCAAGAGACCCAGTACTTC.

The CDR3 region has the DNA TGTGCCAGCAGTGCAAGGAGGCAGAATTCACCCCTCCACTTT. The encoded protein is CASSARRQNSPLHF. The chain employs TRBV27 and TRBJ1-6; D unclear. This CDR3 comprises 14 residues. Germline V gene lookup returns CDR1 MNHEY and CDR2 SMNVEV (reference sequence). The V end was cut by 5 bases, the J end by 7 bases, with 12 bases between.

The rearrangement joins TRBV2 to TRBJ2-2; TRBD1 is a possible D gene (5 bases). The CDR3 is 15 amino acids. Between the trimmed V and J ends, which lost 6 bases and 4 bases, there was a span of 15 bases. Looked up from germline, CDR1 is SNHLY and CDR2 is FYNNEI. CDR3 sequence reads: CASSPPRALTGELFF. The CDR3 region has the DNA TGTGCCAGCAGCCCCCCCAGGGCACTCACCGGGGAGCTGTTTTTT.

The V and J genes are TRBV19 and TRBJ2-7; 8 bases map to TRBD1. This CDR3 has 14 amino acids. CDR1 and CDR2 (germline): LNHDA, SQIVND (reference sequence). J lost 2 bases, V lost 6 bases, and 6 bases had no gene match. CDR3 coding DNA: TGTGCCAGTAGGACAGGGACAGGCACCTACGAGCAGTACTTC. It translates to CASRTGTGTYEQYF.

The V and J genes are TRBV29-1 and TRBJ2-6; TRBD1 or TRBD2 may be the D gene (5 bases each). Trimming shortened V by 2 bases and J by 0 bases, and 14 bases separated the two germline ends. This CDR3 is built from 17 residues. Germline CDR1 reads SQVTM; CDR2 reads ANQGSEA. CDR3 loop: CSVESRDHGSGANVLTF. DNA of the CDR3: TGCAGCGTTGAAAGTCGGGACCACGGCTCTGGGGCCAACGTCCTGACTTTC.

The chain recombines TRBV18 with TRBJ1-1; TRBD1 matches 7 bases. The CDR3 consists of 16 residues. The V gene end was trimmed by 2 bases and the J gene end by 0 bases; junction bases not matched to a gene: 6. Germline CDR1 KGHSH, CDR2 LQKENI. The CDR3 spells CASSPFTGDLNTEAFF. In DNA, the CDR3 is TGTGCCAGCTCACCATTCACAGGGGACTTGAACACTGAAGCTTTCTTT.

The chain carries TRBV28 and TRBJ1-3; D remains unclear. This CDR3 spans 13 amino acids. Trimming pared 7 bases from V and 4 bases from J, leaving 11 bases between. CDR1 is MDHEN, CDR2 SYDVKM, per germline. CDR3 protein: CASTFATGNTIYF. The CDR3 bases are TGTGCCAGCACCTTTGCGACCGGAAACACCATATATTTT.